This is a list of T cell receptor beta chains from one sample in a study of shared clonotypes between healthy human individuals. Data came from immunoSEQ multiplex PCR; TCRdb stores just in-frame clones and leaves some out. Of about 2.4 million clones listed, over 85% were seen once; the top ten hold more than 0.12%. Sequenced material: naive CD4+ T cells sorted from blood. These receptors originate from a man aged 18 to 35 in good health. The CDR3 runs from the conserved cysteine through the conserved F or W. The D gene is left open where the match is weak. Not every row has a clone size; where given, it reads once, few, many or a size class.

V,J,size,D,CDR3,DNA
TRBV11-2,TRBJ1-4,-,TRBD1,CASSSHRDREEKLFF,TGTGCCAGCAGCTCCCACCGGGACAGGGAGGAAAAACTGTTTTTT
TRBV11-2,TRBJ2-1,-,-,CASSPHRQYNEQFF,TGTGCCAGCAGCCCCCACAGGCAGTACAATGAGCAGTTCTTC
TRBV2,TRBJ2-1,-,-,CASSKDLSGKQFF,TGTGCCAGCAGTAAGGATCTTAGCGGAAAGCAGTTCTTC
TRBV7-2,TRBJ1-2,-,TRBD1,CASSGQGDNGYTF,TGTGCCAGCAGCGGACAGGGTGATAATGGCTACACCTTC
TRBV30,TRBJ2-5,-,TRBD1,CAWSAQGARRETQYF,TGTGCCTGGAGTGCGCAGGGGGCGCGACGAGAGACCCAGTACTTC
TRBV12-5,TRBJ2-5,-,-,CASAKTGGWETQYF,TGTGCTAGTGCCAAAACGGGCGGTTGGGAGACCCAGTACTTC
TRBV5-1,TRBJ2-5,once,-,CASSLTEETQYF,TGCGCCAGCAGCTTAACTGAAGAGACCCAGTACTTC
TRBV6-5,TRBJ1-5,-,-,CASSYGHNQPQHF,TGTGCCAGCAGTTATGGGCACAATCAGCCCCAGCATTTT
TRBV18,TRBJ2-7,-,TRBD1,CASSPGITGTGISEQYF,TGTGCCAGCTCACCAGGCATTACCGGGACAGGGATCTCCGAGCAGTACTTC
TRBV30,TRBJ1-5,-,-,CAWSQRAVSNQPQHF,TGTGCCTGGAGTCAAAGAGCGGTTAGCAATCAGCCCCAGCATTTT
TRBV30,TRBJ1-2,-,-,CAWSVEQVSGGYTF,TGTGCCTGGAGTGTGGAACAGGTTTCAGGTGGCTACACCTTC
TRBV15,TRBJ2-7,once,-,CATSRDRTYGGRYEQYF,TGTGCCACCAGCAGAGATAGAACCTACGGGGGGCGCTACGAGCAGTACTTC
TRBV29-1,TRBJ2-3,-,-,CSVEQGGGTDTQYF,TGCAGCGTTGAACAGGGAGGGGGGACAGATACGCAGTATTTT
TRBV7-3,TRBJ2-3,-,-,CASSLLARVASTDTQYF,TGTGCCAGCAGCTTACTGGCCCGAGTCGCTAGCACAGATACGCAGTATTTT
TRBV5-4,TRBJ1-3,-,-,CASSRPGKESGNTIYF,TGTGCCAGCAGCCGGCCGGGGAAAGAGTCTGGAAACACCATATATTTT
TRBV18,TRBJ1-3,once,-,CASSPIGPTSGNTIYF,TGTGCCAGCTCACCAATTGGACCGACCTCTGGAAACACCATATATTTT